One sample yielded the 4 T cell receptor beta chains listed below, sequenced in a study of T cell responses to AZD1222 COVID-19 vaccine (dated by TCRdb to about 2021). The intended sense of this specimen's time point label: baseline before first vaccination. Receptors were amplified or captured by the immunoSEQ multiplex PCR assay. TCRdb carries this immuneACCESS record with in-frame sequences only. Its versions omit some clonotypes, under half of them owing to an unresolved V gene in the studies checked, with the rest unexplained. The sample table contains under 140,000 clones; only one count was recorded for approximately 90% of them. The leading ten clones occupy over 6.5% of the sample. The source was peripheral blood, collected on day 0 of AZD1222 vaccination. The receptors come from an adult in good health.

The gene calls are TRBV27 and TRBJ2-3; 9 nucleotides match TRBD2. Germline CDR1 reads MNHEY; CDR2 reads SMNVEV (reference sequence). The CDR3 covers 15 residues. The V and J ends lost 8 bases and 5 bases, in that order; junction bases with no gene match: 11. CDR3 residues: CASRAGGMLGDTQYF. In nucleotides, the CDR3 is TGTGCCAGCCGAGCGGGGGGAATGTTAGGAGATACGCAGTATTTT.

The genes are TRBV12-3 or TRBV12-4 and TRBJ2-3; D is possibly TRBD2 (6 bases). Trimming left V 7 bases short and J 5 bases short, with 13 bases between. CDR3 length: 13 amino acids. CDR3 residues: CASNPHGGDTQYF. The CDR3 nucleotides read TGTGCCAGCAACCCTCACGGGGGAGATACGCAGTATTTT.

The chain joins TRBV5-1 to TRBJ1-1; D is unresolved. The V end was cut by 0 bases, the J end by 5 bases, with 11 bases between. The CDR3 totals 14 residues. Germline CDR1 is SGHRS and CDR2 is YFSETQ. CDR3 DNA sequence: TGCGCCAGCAGCTTGGGACCGCCGGGGACTGAAGCTTTCTTT. As protein: CASSLGPPGTEAFF.

The chain employs TRBV30 and TRBJ1-4; a weak D match, TRBD1 (6 bases). The CDR3 has 14 amino acids. V lost 3 bases and J 4 bases, leaving 12 bases between the germline ends. The germline V gene encodes CDR1 GTSNPN and CDR2 SVGIG (reference sequence). The CDR3 coding sequence is TGTGCCTGGAGGCCGACAGGAAATAATGAAAAACTGTTTTTT. Encoded protein: CAWRPTGNNEKLFF.